The clone carrying this T cell receptor (beta chain) was recorded at least ten times. Unique molecular identifiers were incorporated into the prepared TCRbeta library. TCRdb re-analysed the PCR reads in MiXCR, keeping a single row per CDR3 protein. The profile shows 150,000 to 250,000 distinct CDR3 sequences, approximately 6.8% of them singletons. The record originates from a study of T-cell reconstitution after alpha-beta-depleted transplantation in children. The trim removed 5 bases at V and 0 bases at J, leaving 9 bases unmatched. The CDR3 totals 16 residues. The germline CDR1 and CDR2 sequences are SGHVS and FNYEAQ.

The origin of this receptor is a girl less than two years old with combined immunodeficiency, due to receive a stem cell transplant. The chain is built from TRBV7-6 and TRBJ1-1; 7 bases are a match to TRBD1. The sequences come from PBMCs, collected before TCRalphabeta/CD19-depleted stem cell transplant. CDR3 bases: TGTGCCAGCAGCCTTGGTGGGGGACAGCTGAACACTGAAGCTTTCTTT. Translated: CASSLGGGQLNTEAFF.